This T cell receptor (beta chain) was recorded in a study of identifying expanded T cells in peripheral blood. Healthy donors had no documented immune events, such as infections, while sampled. This clone is a singleton in its sample. As yet, its antigen is unknown. Whole-study results and caveats: Differentially abundant clones: about 1.2 between replicates, roughly 16 at roughly 13 days, 19 to 20 at four. Across healthy donors, higher total template counts meant significantly greater roughly 2-week count variance.

Trimming took 1 base from V and 0 from J; bases not matched to a gene: 9. This CDR3 has 17 residues. Germline assignment: CDR1 SGHTA and CDR2 FQGNSA. Measured with immunoSEQ multiplex PCR; TCRdb has only the in-frame clones, and not every one. The sample contains 95,000 to 100,000 clones, 87% of which appear only once. V is TRBV7-2 and J is TRBJ2-7; 7 bases match TRBD2. Sequencing was done on a sample of blood. The TCR sequence derives from a person aged 18 to 75 in good health. The CDR3 here is CASSLEASGMSSYEQYF. The CDR3 bases are TGTGCCAGCAGCTTAGAGGCTAGCGGTATGAGCTCCTACGAGCAGTACTTC.